Below are 15 T cell receptor beta chains sequenced from a single sample in a study of breast tumors, draining lymph nodes, adjacent tissues. Breast cancer patients provided tissue from their axillary draining lymph nodes. TCRdb re-derived calls from the multiplex PCR reads in MiXCR, one entry per CDR3 protein. The table records around 290,000 distinct CDR3 sequences, 30% to 35% of them present only once. What was sequenced was axillary lymph node tissue. All receptors come from a female donor with breast cancer. Some clones in this sample may be carry-over from other donors' samples.

This clonotype has a handful of counts. It may be a read error: a sequence one base away is much more abundant. The rearrangement joins TRBV15 to TRBJ1-3; D perhaps matches TRBD1 (6 bases). Germline V gene data show CDR1 as LNHNV and CDR2 as YYDKDF (reference sequence). The CDR3 runs 13 residues. The CDR3 DNA is TGTGCCGCCAGCAGTACAGGGCAAAACACCATATATTTT. This codes for CAASSTGQNTIYF.

This chain joins TRBV6-1 and TRBJ2-7; TRBD1 is a possible D gene (5 bases). Germline V lookup: CDR1 MNHNS, CDR2 SASEGT. V lost 3 bases and J 2 bases, leaving 11 bases between the germline ends. This CDR3 contains 14 residues. The CDR3, as DNA: TGTGCCAGCAGTGATAGGGCAGGGACCTACGAGCAGTACTTC. Its protein is CASSDRAGTYEQYF.

As regards this clonotype: This may be a read error, as it is one base from a much larger clone. V and J are TRBV11-3 and TRBJ2-3; D perhaps matches TRBD2 (7 bases). With 4 bases removed from V and 2 bases from J, the gap between germline ends came to 13 bases. The germline V gene encodes CDR1 SGHNT and CDR2 YENEEA. CDR3 length: 15 amino acids. CDR3 sequence: CASSSGGLTTDTQYF. In DNA, the CDR3 is TGTGCCAGCAGCTCCGGGGGGCTTACCACAGATACGCAGTATTTT.

This clonotype was counted ten times or more. The CDR3 coding sequence is TGTGCCAGCAGTTACGGGGGTCAGCTGGAGGGCTACACCTTC. It is translated as CASSYGGQLEGYTF. J is TRBJ1-2 and V is TRBV6-5, with a tentative D call TRBD1 (5 bases). This CDR3 comprises 14 residues. The germline V and J ends were trimmed by 2 bases and 8 bases, with 15 bases remaining between them. Germline V gives CDR1 MNHEY, CDR2 SVGAGI.

The V call is TRBV5-1, the J call TRBJ1-1, with unresolved D. The V end was cut by 0 bases, the J end by 1 base, with 7 bases between. Germline V gene sequence: CDR1 SGHRS, CDR2 YFSETQ. The CDR3 totals 14 residues. The CDR3 loop is CASSLDYRNTEAFF. CDR3 sequence (DNA): TGCGCCAGCAGCTTGGATTACAGGAACACTGAAGCTTTCTTT.

This clonotype was detected ten times or more. This sequence joins TRBV10-3 and TRBJ1-3; D remains ambiguous. The CDR3 is 14 amino acids. Germline CDR1 is ENHRY and CDR2 is SYGVKD. Trimming took off 2 bases at V and 4 bases at J, with 9 bases between the two ends. CDR3 residues: CAISENPGGNTIYF. The CDR3 DNA sequence: TGTGCCATCAGTGAGAACCCGGGAGGAAACACCATATATTTT.

Worth noting for this clonotype: A much larger clone lies a single base off, so this may be a read error. In DNA, the CDR3 is TGTGCCAGCAGCGACTGGGACAGAGGGTCGAGAGGCTCCACCTTC. Translating gives CASSDWDRGSRGSTF. The chain carries TRBV9 and TRBJ1-2, with 7 bases fitting TRBD1. The V gene's germline CDR1 is SGDLS and CDR2 YYNGEE. The CDR3 has 15 residues. Combining the CDR3 with reference TRBV9 and TRBJ1-2 gives the whole variable domain DSGVTQTPKHLITATGQRVTLRCSPRSGDLSVYWYQQSLDQGLQFLIQYYNGEERAKGNILERFSAQQFPDLHSELNLSSLELGDSALYFCASSDWDRGSRGSTFGSGTRLTVV.

Many counts were recorded for this clonotype. The J gene is TRBJ2-1, the V gene TRBV4-3; D perhaps matches TRBD2 (5 bases). The CDR3 is 14 residues long. The V and J ends lost 0 bases and 9 bases respectively, with 12 bases between them. Germline V gives CDR1 LGHNA, CDR2 YSLEER. The CDR3 is CASSQDLRAGEQFF. DNA of the CDR3: TGCGCCAGCAGCCAAGATTTGAGGGCCGGTGAGCAGTTCTTC.

This rearrangement joins TRBV6-2 or TRBV6-3 to TRBJ2-5, with D hard to call. CDR1 is MNHEY, CDR2 SVGEGT, per germline. This CDR3 has 13 amino acids. Trimming cost V 2 bases and J 2 bases, with 6 bases left between them. For the CDR3, the DNA is TGTGCCAGCAGTTACGTGGGTCAAGAGACCCAGTACTTC. Its translation is CASSYVGQETQYF.

The chain employs TRBV24-1 and TRBJ1-1, with D possibly TRBD1 on 5 matching bases. Trimming pared 3 bases from V and 6 bases from J, leaving 13 bases between. Germline V lookup: CDR1 KGHDR, CDR2 SFDVKD. The CDR3 is 14 residues long. CDR3 sequence: CATSDGPGRAEAFF. CDR3 coding DNA: TGTGCCACCAGTGATGGTCCAGGGAGGGCTGAAGCTTTCTTT.

This clonotype was counted many times. The gene calls are TRBV19 and TRBJ1-3, with D possibly being TRBD1 (6 bases). CDR1 is LNHDA and CDR2 is SQIVND in the germline V gene (reference sequence). Deletions cut 3 bases from V and 0 bases from J, with 15 bases between. The CDR3 runs to 17 residues. CDR3 residues: CASSIWAGDPSGNTIYF. The DNA of the CDR3 is TGTGCCAGTAGTATTTGGGCAGGGGACCCCTCTGGAAACACCATATATTTT.

This clonotype came up many times. The chain couples TRBV29-1 to TRBJ2-1; D not resolved. The CDR3 spans 12 residues. Trimming took off 7 bases at V and 0 bases at J, with 7 bases between the two ends. The germline V gene encodes CDR1 SQVTM and CDR2 ANQGSEA. The CDR3 DNA sequence: TGCAGCGCCGCTACCTCCTACAATGAGCAGTTCTTC. It codes for CSAATSYNEQFF.

For this clonotype: At one of its ends the junction is not consistent with the germline gene, which may arise from a read error. The chain links TRBV25-1 to TRBJ2-2; the D gene is possibly TRBD1 (5 bases). The CDR3 loop spans 16 amino acids. Germline V CDR1 and CDR2: MGHDK, SYGVNS. As DNA, the CDR3 is TGTGCCAGTAGTGAATTAAGGACATTGAACACCGGGGAGCTGTTTTTT. It encodes CASSELRTLNTGELFF.

As concerns this clonotype: Compared with germline, one end of the junction differs, possibly owing to a read error. J is TRBJ1-6 and V is TRBV10-3; D is uncertain. The germline gives CDR1 ENHRY, CDR2 SYGVKD. This CDR3 has 19 residues. This CDR3 reads CAISEVSLLTRLFNSPLHF. The CDR3, as DNA: TGTGCCATCAGTGAAGTCTCCTTGTTGACACGTTTGTTTAATTCCCCCCTCCACTTT.

This clonotype came up many times. The chain couples TRBV2 to TRBJ2-7; 9 bases fit TRBD2. The CDR3 sequence is 16 residues long. V trimming: 3 bases; J trimming: 2 bases; junction bases outside the gene matches: 8. CDR1 and CDR2 (germline): SNHLY, FYNNEI. The CDR3 region has the DNA TGTGCCAGCAGTGAGGGAGCGGGAGGATCCCCCTACGAGCAGTACTTC. Translating gives CASSEGAGGSPYEQYF.